This T cell receptor (beta chain) was found in a study of blood T cell repertoires in COVID-19. Overall study: COVID-19 samples from acute and convalescent phases originated in the United States, Italy and Spain.

How the authors handled the data: For nucleated cells, counts were estimated from reference gene primer amplification. The repertoire was sequenced with immunoSEQ multiplex PCR; TCRdb's copy has only in-frame clones and lacks some. V, J and clone size derive from that table, while D and trimming were established from the DNA sequence. The table includes about 98,000 clones, around four fifths detected once. CDR1 and CDR2 from the germline V gene are KGHSH and LQKENI. CDR3 length equals 15 residues. V lost 6 bases to trimming and J lost 3 bases; unmatched junction nucleotides: 6. V usage is TRBV18 and J usage is TRBJ1-3; TRBD1 aligns across 9 bases. This TCR derives from a man between 40 and 49 years old with active or convalescent COVID-19. Sequences were obtained from peripheral blood. The CDR3 DNA reads as TGTGCCAGCTCTCAACAGGGGGCTGGTGGAAACACCATATATTTT. This sequence encodes CASSQQGAGGNTIYF.